The TCR beta chain under discussion was sequenced for a study of OX40 agonist ivuxolimab in advanced cancers. Clones were sequenced by immunoSEQ multiplex PCR, and TCRdb holds only the in-frame ones, with some missing. This table holds fewer than 60,000 clones, approximately 93% found once. V lost 5 bases, J lost 3 bases, and 4 bases stayed unmatched. This CDR3 spans 14 amino acids. Germline CDR1 SGHTA, CDR2 FQGNSA. V and J are TRBV7-2 and TRBJ2-7, with 10 bases aligning to TRBD1. The sequence was collected from an adult with an advanced solid tumor such as melanoma, head and neck, liver or kidney cancer. The input for sequencing was CD4+ or CD8+ T cells sorted from blood, taken in a trial of the OX40 agonist ivuxolimab. This CDR3 is CASSKWTGGYEQYF. Here the CDR3 DNA reads TGTGCCAGCAGCAAATGGACAGGGGGCTACGAGCAGTACTTC.